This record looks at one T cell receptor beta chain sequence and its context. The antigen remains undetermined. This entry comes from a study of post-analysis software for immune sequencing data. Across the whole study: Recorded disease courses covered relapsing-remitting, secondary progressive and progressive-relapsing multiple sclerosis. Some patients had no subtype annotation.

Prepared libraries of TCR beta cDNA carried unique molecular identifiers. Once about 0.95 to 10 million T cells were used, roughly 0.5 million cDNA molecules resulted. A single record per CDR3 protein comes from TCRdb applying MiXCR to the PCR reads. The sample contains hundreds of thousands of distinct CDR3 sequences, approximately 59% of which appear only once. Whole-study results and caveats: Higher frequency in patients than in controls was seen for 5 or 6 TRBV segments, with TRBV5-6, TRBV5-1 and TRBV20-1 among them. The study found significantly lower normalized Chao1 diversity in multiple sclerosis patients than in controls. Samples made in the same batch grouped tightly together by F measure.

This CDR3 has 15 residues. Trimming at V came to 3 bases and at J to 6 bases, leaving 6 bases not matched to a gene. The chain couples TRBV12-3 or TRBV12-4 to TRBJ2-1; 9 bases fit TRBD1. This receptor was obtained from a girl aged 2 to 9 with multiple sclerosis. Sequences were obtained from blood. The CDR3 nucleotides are TGTGCCAGCAGTTTCCCTGGGACAGGGTTCAATGAGCAGTTCTTC. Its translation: CASSFPGTGFNEQFF.